The 23 T cell receptor beta chains below come from one sample, sequenced in a study of cytomegalovirus exposure and HLA in healthy donors. 13 Jbeta primers and 60 Vbeta primers were used for the PCR. The method was immunoSEQ multiplex PCR; TCRdb's version includes in-frame clones alone and lacks a portion of them. Among some 190,000 clones listed, about three quarters were seen once. The sequenced sample was PBMCs. The receptors were sampled from a man aged 18 to 30 in good health and CMV-seronegative.

V usage is TRBV4-1 and J usage is TRBJ1-2; TRBD1 aligns across 9 bases. The CDR3 has 15 residues. Germline loops: CDR1 MGHRA, CDR2 YSYEKL. Trimming removed 1 base from V and 6 bases from J; junction bases left unmatched: 6. The CDR3 protein is CASSQAHTGGDGYTF. The CDR3 DNA is TGCGCCAGCAGCCAAGCCCATACAGGGGGCGATGGCTACACCTTC.

The chain uses TRBV9 and TRBJ2-5; 8 nucleotides align to TRBD2. Looked up from germline, CDR1 is SGDLS and CDR2 is YYNGEE. The CDR3 has 15 amino acids. The trim removed 2 bases at V and 4 bases at J, leaving 7 bases unmatched. The CDR3 sequence is CASSVEPGLVETQYF. The CDR3 nucleotides are TGTGCCAGCAGCGTTGAACCGGGACTAGTAGAGACCCAGTACTTC.

V usage is TRBV6-5 and J usage is TRBJ2-3; 7 bases map to TRBD1. The V gene's germline CDR1 is MNHEY and CDR2 SVGAGI. V lost 1 base and J lost 4; bases outside the gene matches: 2. The CDR3 extends over 14 amino acids. CDR3 DNA sequence: TGTGCCAGCAGTTACTACAGGGGCGCAGATACGCAGTATTTT. Its translation: CASSYYRGADTQYF.

The chain joins TRBV18 to TRBJ1-2, with no clear D. Germline lookup yields CDR1 KGHSH and CDR2 LQKENI. V lost 2 bases, J lost 8 bases, and 9 bases lay in between. This CDR3 spans 12 amino acids. The CDR3 loop reads CASSPESYGYTF. CDR3 coding DNA: TGTGCCAGCTCACCAGAGAGTTACGGCTACACCTTC.

This clone was observed a few times. The chain has TRBV4-3 and TRBJ2-1; TRBD1 matches 10 bases. This CDR3 spans 17 amino acids. The V and J ends lost 1 base and 2 bases, in that order; junction bases with no gene match: 5. Germline V lookup: CDR1 LGHNA, CDR2 YSLEER. As DNA, the CDR3 is TGCGCCAGCAGCCAAGCGCGGGGACAGGGGCCCTACAATGAGCAGTTCTTC. This gives the protein CASSQARGQGPYNEQFF.

This clone occurred once. The V and J genes are TRBV4-3 and TRBJ1-2; D perhaps matches TRBD1 (5 bases). Trimming left V 0 bases short and J 8 bases short, with 13 bases between. Germline values: CDR1 LGHNA, CDR2 YSLEER. This CDR3 has 14 amino acids. The CDR3 here is CASSQDSHRGGYTF. The CDR3 nucleotides are TGCGCCAGCAGCCAAGATAGTCATAGGGGAGGCTACACCTTC.

The chain joins TRBV6-1 to TRBJ2-7; D is perhaps TRBD1 (6 bases). CDR1 is MNHNS and CDR2 is SASEGT in the germline V gene. The CDR3 extends over 15 amino acids. Trimming stripped 6 bases from V and 1 base from J, with 16 bases between. The CDR3 is CASSRTGQPSYEQYF. The DNA of the CDR3 is TGTGCCAGCAGCCGAACAGGGCAACCTTCCTACGAGCAGTACTTC.

For this clone: Other DNA sequences from this sample encode an identical CDR3 as well. The chain links TRBV5-1 to TRBJ2-3; D might be TRBD2 (6 bases). Trimming took 0 bases from V and 5 from J, leaving 10 bases between them. The CDR3 runs to 14 residues. Germline lookup yields CDR1 SGHRS and CDR2 YFSETQ. In DNA, the CDR3 is TGCGCCAGCAGCTTGGGGGGGGTCGGAGATACGCAGTATTTT. Residues: CASSLGGVGDTQYF.

V is TRBV15 and J is TRBJ2-6, with 8 bases fitting TRBD1. Germline V gene sequence: CDR1 LNHNV, CDR2 YYDKDF (reference sequence). The CDR3 extends over 17 amino acids. V dropped 4 bases and J dropped 0; count of bases not matched to a gene: 5. CDR3 region: CATSTGTGYSGANVLTF. CDR3 bases: TGTGCCACCAGCACCGGGACAGGTTACTCTGGGGCCAACGTCCTGACTTTC.

The gene calls are TRBV7-2 and TRBJ1-2; tentative D call: TRBD1 (5 bases). The CDR3 is made up of 12 amino acids. V gave up 5 bases and J gave up 2 bases, with 6 bases separating them. Germline assignment: CDR1 SGHTA and CDR2 FQGNSA. The CDR3 loop is CASSRQNYGYTF. CDR3 coding DNA: TGTGCCAGCAGCAGACAGAACTATGGCTACACCTTC. Full variable domain (missing parts from reference TRBV7-2 and TRBJ1-2): GAGVSQSPSNKVTEKGKDVELRCDPISGHTALYWYRQSLGQGLEFLIYFQGNSAPDKSGLPSDRFSAERTGGSVSTLTIQRTQQEDSAVYLCASSRQNYGYTFGSGTRLTVV.

This chain joins TRBV11-3 and TRBJ1-4; TRBD1 matches 8 bases. This CDR3 is built from 17 residues. CDR1 SGHNT and CDR2 YENEEA come from the germline V gene. Germline trimming cut 5 bases from V and 8 bases from J; bases unmatched to any gene: 16. The CDR3 loop is CASSPGRTGRGKEKLFF. CDR3 nucleotides: TGTGCCAGCAGCCCGGGGAGGACAGGGAGAGGAAAAGAAAAACTGTTTTTT.

V is TRBV6-5 and J is TRBJ2-1, with 10 nucleotides matching TRBD2. J was trimmed by 4 bases and V by 1 base; bases with no gene match: 4. CDR1 is MNHEY and CDR2 is SVGAGI in the germline V gene. This CDR3 is built from 16 residues. CDR3 amino acids: CASSYLSGRVYNEQFF. In nucleotides, the CDR3 is TGTGCCAGCAGTTACTTGAGCGGGAGGGTATACAATGAGCAGTTCTTC.

The gene calls are TRBV7-2 and TRBJ1-5; 7 positions match TRBD1. The junction had 11 bases not matched to a gene; V was cut back by 5 bases and J by 4 bases. This CDR3 has 16 residues. From germline, CDR1 is SGHTA and CDR2 FQGNSA. The CDR3 sequence: CASSVRTGQGNQPQHF. CDR3 DNA sequence: TGTGCCAGCAGCGTTAGGACAGGTCAAGGAAATCAGCCCCAGCATTTT.

This clone has only one observation. CDR3 residues: CASSQVGYNEQFF. The CDR3 nucleotides read TGTGCCAGCAGCCAGGTGGGTTACAATGAGCAGTTCTTC. The J gene is TRBJ2-1, the V gene TRBV7-2; D not certain. The CDR3 length is 13 residues. Trimming left V 5 bases short and J 4 bases short, with 9 bases between. Per the germline V gene, CDR1 is SGHTA and CDR2 is FQGNSA. Full variable domain (rest looked up from reference TRBV7-2 and TRBJ2-1): GAGVSQSPSNKVTEKGKDVELRCDPISGHTALYWYRQSLGQGLEFLIYFQGNSAPDKSGLPSDRFSAERTGGSVSTLTIQRTQQEDSAVYLCASSQVGYNEQFFGPGTRLTVL.

The chain uses TRBV6-1 and TRBJ2-1; D unresolved. Germline V CDR1 and CDR2: MNHNS, SASEGT. The CDR3 is made up of 16 amino acids. The V end lost 6 bases, the J end lost 0 bases, and 15 bases lay between the germline ends. This CDR3 reads CASSEYIPGSYNEQFF. The CDR3 DNA follows: TGTGCCAGCAGCGAATATATTCCGGGCTCCTACAATGAGCAGTTCTTC.

The J gene is TRBJ2-1, the V gene TRBV9; TRBD2 agrees at 8 bases. In germline, CDR1 is SGDLS, CDR2 YYNGEE. The CDR3 consists of 14 residues. V was pared by 0 bases and J by 5 bases, with 1 base of the junction left unmatched. In DNA form, the CDR3 reads TGTGCCAGCAGCGTAGGCGGGGGGCACAATGAGCAGTTCTTC. Protein product: CASSVGGGHNEQFF.

This clone appeared a single time. The chain employs TRBV21-1 and TRBJ2-5; the table names TRBD2, a call not compared with the DNA. TRBV21-1 is flagged as a pseudogene. The CDR3 is 15 residues long. The CDR3 nucleotides read TGTGCCAGCAGCAAACGGGGCGGGGCAGGAGAGACCCAGTACTTC. The encoded protein is CASSKRGGAGETQYF.

This chain connects TRBV5-6 to TRBJ1-1; no definite D call. Germline V lookup: CDR1 SGHDT, CDR2 YYEEEE. V was cut by 4 bases and J by 1 base, with 11 bases left in between. The CDR3 is made up of 14 amino acids. For the CDR3, the DNA is TGTGCCAGCAGCCCTTGGAGACCGAACACTGAAGCTTTCTTT. Its translation: CASSPWRPNTEAFF.

The rearrangement uses TRBV9 and TRBJ2-1, with 12 positions matching TRBD2. This CDR3 region has 17 residues. In germline, CDR1 is SGDLS, CDR2 YYNGEE. V trimming: 4 bases; J trimming: 7 bases; junction bases outside the gene matches: 12. The DNA for the CDR3 is TGTGCCAGCAGCCTCTATGGACTAGCGGGGTGGGGGAATGAGCAGTTCTTC. This codes for CASSLYGLAGWGNEQFF.

This chain joins TRBV6-5 and TRBJ1-3; D perhaps matches TRBD1 (5 bases). V gave up 8 bases and J gave up 2 bases, with 16 bases separating them. This CDR3 region has 15 residues. Per germline, CDR1 MNHEY and CDR2 SVGAGI. For the CDR3, the DNA is TGTGCCAGCGGCCCGCACAGACAGCCTGGAAACACCATATATTTT. This translates into CASGPHRQPGNTIYF.

The V gene is TRBV6-5, the J gene TRBJ1-1, with 9 bases identical to TRBD1. The length of the CDR3 is 15 residues. V was pared by 4 bases and J by 1 base, with 4 bases of the junction left unmatched. Germline values: CDR1 MNHEY, CDR2 SVGAGI. The CDR3 protein is CASSFSGQGNTEAFF. The CDR3 nucleotides read TGTGCCAGCAGTTTCTCGGGACAGGGGAACACTGAAGCTTTCTTT.

The rearrangement uses TRBV18 and TRBJ2-7; TRBD2 agrees at 7 bases. The CDR3 sequence is 13 residues long. Trimming took 5 bases from V and 6 from J; bases not matched to a gene: 7. In germline, CDR1 is KGHSH, CDR2 LQKENI. In DNA, the CDR3 is TGTGCCAGCTCATCTGGACTAGTACCCGAGCAGTACTTC. It is translated as CASSSGLVPEQYF.

This clone was observed a few times. The rearrangement uses TRBV5-5 and TRBJ2-5; 7 bases line up with TRBD1. CDR1 and CDR2 from the germline V gene are SGHKS and YYEKEE (reference sequence). The CDR3 consists of 14 residues. V was clipped by 4 bases and J by 1 base; unmatched bases: 4. CDR3 bases: TGTGCCAGCAGCCTCTGGACAGGCCAAGAGACCCAGTACTTC. As protein: CASSLWTGQETQYF.